A selection of T cell receptor beta chains follows, all from one sample in a study of regulatory T cells in long-lasting Graves disease. TCRdb itself ran the multiplex PCR reads through MiXCR, one entry per CDR3 protein. This table has fewer than 350,000 distinct CDR3 sequences, approximately 20% appearing once. This specimen consisted of peripheral blood mononuclear cells (PBMCs), obtained at new diagnosis, from a patient treated with antithyroid drugs. The receptors derive from a female donor with Graves disease. Each CDR3 is given with its conserved first and last residue. Fields, in order: J gene, clone size, V gene, D gene, CDR3 protein, CDR3 DNA. D genes are given only for firm matches. Clone size, where shown, is once, few, many, or a class for clones that have expanded.

TRBJ2-2 NA TRBV30 TRBD2 CAWSEPGGPTGELFF TGTGCCTGGAGCGAGCCGGGAGGGCCTACCGGGGAGCTGTTTTTT
TRBJ2-2 NA TRBV6-1 NA CASGKGATNTGELFF TGTGCCAGCGGAAAAGGGGCTACGAACACCGGGGAGCTGTTTTTC
TRBJ1-6 few TRBV7-3 NA CASSISPGGGSPLHF TGTGCCAGCAGCATCAGTCCCGGGGGGGGTTCACCCCTCCACTTT
TRBJ2-1 few TRBV10-2 NA CASSDKNNRGNEQFF TGCGCCAGCAGTGATAAAAATAACAGAGGCAATGAGCAGTTCTTC
TRBJ2-7 NA TRBV5-1 NA CASRPGQGGEQYF TGCGCCAGCCGACCGGGACAAGGGGGCGAGCAGTACTTC
TRBJ2-1 NA TRBV9 TRBD2 CASSVGLAVGDYEQFF TGTGCCAGCAGCGTAGGACTAGCGGTAGGGGACTACGAGCAGTTCTTC
TRBJ2-7 many TRBV28 NA CASSPDKYEQYF TGTGCCAGCAGCCCTGATAAGTACGAGCAGTACTTC
TRBJ2-7 many TRBV20-1 NA CSASRSGVSYEQYF TGCAGTGCTAGTCGATCAGGGGTATCCTACGAGCAGTACTTC
TRBJ1-1 NA TRBV20-1 NA CSADVFGGNTEAFF TGCAGTGCTGACGTTTTTGGGGGGAACACTGAAGCTTTCTTT
TRBJ2-4 many TRBV9 NA CASSASTGRPNIQYF TGTGCCAGCAGCGCCTCGACAGGACGGCCAAACATTCAGTACTTC
TRBJ2-7 many TRBV5-1 TRBD1 CASSLDGTGGLNEQYF TGCGCCAGCAGCTTGGATGGAACAGGGGGTCTTAACGAGCAGTACTTC
TRBJ1-5 few TRBV7-9 NA CASSVSGAGGPQHF TGTGCCAGCAGCGTATCAGGGGCGGGGGGGCCCCAGCATTTT
TRBJ1-1 many TRBV15 NA CATSLQRSTEAFF TGTGCCACCAGCTTGCAAAGGAGCACTGAAGCTTTCTTT
TRBJ2-6 NA TRBV9 NA CASSVGISGANVLTF TGTGCCAGCAGCGTAGGCATTTCTGGGGCCAACGTCCTGACTTTC
TRBJ1-1 NA TRBV28 NA CASSLFRTRQQNTEAFF TGTGCCAGCAGTTTATTTCGCACTCGACAGCAGAACACTGAAGCTTTCTTT
TRBJ2-3 many TRBV2 TRBD2 CATGAGGPSDTQYF TGTGCCACCGGGGCGGGAGGGCCATCCGATACGCAGTATTTT
TRBJ2-7 many TRBV12-5 TRBD2 CASGLPPGLFLGGSSYEQYF TGTGCTAGTGGTTTGCCGCCCGGACTATTTTTAGGCGGGAGCTCCTACGAGCAGTACTTC
TRBJ2-1 NA TRBV10-3 NA CAISARQSYNEQFF TGTGCCATCAGTGCTCGACAGTCCTACAATGAGCAGTTCTTC
TRBJ2-1 few TRBV7-3 NA CASRHKGPINYNEQFF TGTGCCAGCCGCCATAAGGGGCCGATTAACTACAATGAGCAGTTCTTC
TRBJ1-1 NA TRBV2 NA CASSERVRNTEAFF TGTGCCAGCAGTGAAAGGGTTAGAAACACTGAAGCTTTCTTT
TRBJ1-1 NA TRBV29-1 NA CSVQVGTTEAFF TGCAGCGTGCAGGTAGGCACCACTGAAGCTTTCTTT
TRBJ2-2 few TRBV10-1 TRBD2 CASSESGLAGNTGELFF TGCGCCAGCAGTGAGTCCGGACTAGCGGGGAACACCGGGGAGCTGTTTTTT
TRBJ2-7 many TRBV11-2 TRBD1 CASSGWGDRGYEQYF TGTGCCAGCAGTGGCTGGGGGGACAGGGGCTACGAGCAGTACTTC